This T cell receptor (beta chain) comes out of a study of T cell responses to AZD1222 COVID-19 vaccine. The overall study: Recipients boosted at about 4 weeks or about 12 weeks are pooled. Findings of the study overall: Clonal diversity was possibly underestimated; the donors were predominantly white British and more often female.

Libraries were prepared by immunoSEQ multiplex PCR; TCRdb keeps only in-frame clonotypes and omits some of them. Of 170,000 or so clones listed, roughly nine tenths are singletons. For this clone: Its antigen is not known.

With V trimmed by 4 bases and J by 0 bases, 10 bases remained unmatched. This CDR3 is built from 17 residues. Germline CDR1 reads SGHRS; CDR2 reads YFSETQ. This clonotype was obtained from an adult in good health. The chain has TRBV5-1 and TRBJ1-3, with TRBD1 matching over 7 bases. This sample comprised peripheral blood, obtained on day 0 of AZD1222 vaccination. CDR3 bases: TGCGCCAGCAGCCCGCTTCAACAGGGGACCTCTGGAAACACCATATATTTT. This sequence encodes CASSPLQQGTSGNTIYF.